The 20 T cell receptor beta chains reported below all come from one sample, sequenced in a study of PD-1 blockade in classical Hodgkin lymphoma. Each patient's relapse followed autologous stem cell transplantation, and brentuximab vedotin exposure varied. The repertoire was sequenced with immunoSEQ multiplex PCR; TCRdb's copy has only in-frame clones and lacks some. The table records about 94,000 clones, roughly nine tenths of them present only once. Sequencing was performed on peripheral blood mononuclear cells (PBMCs), taken before the second cycle of nivolumab. Receptors were obtained from a human donor with classical Hodgkin lymphoma.

J is TRBJ1-5 and V is TRBV19; D remains ambiguous. Trimming stripped 7 bases from V and 3 bases from J, with 13 bases between. This CDR3 contains 14 residues. Germline V gives CDR1 LNHDA, CDR2 SQIVND (reference sequence). CDR3 sequence: CASKTTGINQPQHF. CDR3 sequence (DNA): TGTGCCAGTAAGACGACGGGGATCAATCAGCCCCAGCATTTT.

The chain combines TRBV7-9 with TRBJ1-4, with 8 nucleotides matching TRBD1. J lost 7 bases, V lost 2 bases, and 3 bases had no gene match. CDR1 SEHNR and CDR2 FQNEAQ come from the germline V gene (reference sequence). The CDR3 contains 14 residues. This chain's CDR3 is CASSLRDRPEKLFF. CDR3 nucleotide sequence: TGTGCCAGCAGCTTAAGGGACAGGCCTGAAAAACTGTTTTTT.

This rearrangement joins TRBV5-1 to TRBJ2-7, with 8 nucleotides matching TRBD1. Per the germline V gene, CDR1 is SGHRS and CDR2 is YFSETQ. J gave up 5 bases and V 0 bases, and 7 bases lay outside the gene matches. The CDR3 contains 15 residues. CDR3 loop: CASSLDYRGMNEQYF. In DNA form, the CDR3 reads TGCGCCAGCAGCTTGGACTACAGGGGGATGAACGAGCAGTACTTC.

The count of this clone is one. This chain joins TRBV2 and TRBJ1-5, with D possibly being TRBD1 (6 bases). CDR1 and CDR2 from the germline V gene are SNHLY and FYNNEI. The V end was cut by 0 bases, the J end by 0 bases, with 15 bases between. The CDR3 consists of 18 residues. The DNA of the CDR3 is TGTGCCAGCAGTGAAGCACAGGGAGACTCCTATAGCAATCAGCCCCAGCATTTT. Its protein product is CASSEAQGDSYSNQPQHF. The full variable domain, in which reference TRBV2 and TRBJ1-5 provide the parts outside the CDR3, is EPEVTQTPSHQVTQMGQEVILRCVPISNHLYFYWYRQILGQKVEFLVSFYNNEISEKSEIFDDQFSVERPDGSNFTLKIRSTKLEDSAMYFCASSEAQGDSYSNQPQHFGDGTRLSIL.

This clone was counted a single time. Here the CDR3 reads CASSDGFLSNQPQHF. DNA of the CDR3: TGTGCCAGCAGTGACGGATTTCTTAGCAATCAGCCCCAGCATTTT. V and J are TRBV6-4 and TRBJ1-5; D remains unclear. The CDR3 loop spans 15 amino acids. V shed 2 bases and J shed 0 bases, with 8 bases lying between them. Germline lookup yields CDR1 MRHNA and CDR2 SNTAGT.

The rearrangement joins TRBV4-1 to TRBJ2-1, with TRBD2 matching 9 bases. V gave up 4 bases and J gave up 0 bases; unmatched junction bases: 7. The CDR3 loop spans 17 amino acids. Germline values: CDR1 MGHRA, CDR2 YSYEKL. The CDR3 bases are TGCGCCAGCAGCCTCAGCCCAGCGGGGGGCTCCTACAATGAGCAGTTCTTC. Translation gives CASSLSPAGGSYNEQFF.

The chain couples TRBV10-3 to TRBJ2-7; D not certain. Germline V lookup: CDR1 ENHRY, CDR2 SYGVKD. This CDR3 has 13 residues. V gave up 10 bases and J gave up 2 bases, with 15 bases separating them. The CDR3 nucleotides are TGTGCCAGCCGCCCCGGATTTGCCTACGAGCAGTACTTC. It encodes CASRPGFAYEQYF.

The J gene is TRBJ1-2, the V gene TRBV4-2, with a tentative D call TRBD1 (5 bases). The CDR3 loop spans 15 amino acids. Trimming removed 3 bases from V and 7 bases from J, with 18 bases in between. Germline-derived CDR1 and CDR2 are LGHNA and YNFKEQ. The CDR3 region has the DNA TGTGCCAGCAGCCACGTTGGGGGAGAGGTCATTGGCTACACCTTC. It encodes CASSHVGGEVIGYTF.

V gene TRBV5-1 combines with J gene TRBJ2-7; possible D gene TRBD1, 6 bases. V was shortened by 4 bases and J by 0 bases, with 17 bases between the two germline ends. CDR3 length: 16 residues. In germline, CDR1 is SGHRS, CDR2 YFSETQ. CDR3 sequence reads: CASSPRQDSDSYEQYF. Here the CDR3 DNA reads TGCGCCAGCAGCCCACGACAGGACAGTGACTCCTACGAGCAGTACTTC.

The chain links TRBV6-1 to TRBJ2-7; 7 positions agree with TRBD2. CDR3 length equals 14 residues. Germline trimming cut 7 bases from V and 2 bases from J; bases unmatched to any gene: 8. Germline values: CDR1 MNHNS, CDR2 SASEGT. CDR3 nucleotides: TGTGCCAGCAATACTAGACTAGCTACCTACGAGCAGTACTTC. Protein: CASNTRLATYEQYF.

This sequence joins TRBV5-6 and TRBJ2-3; the match to TRBD1 covers 8 bases. Trimming cost V 4 bases and J 7 bases; bases outside gene matches: 8. The CDR3 has 14 residues. In germline, CDR1 is SGHDT, CDR2 YYEEEE. The CDR3 DNA is TGTGCCAGCAGCACTTACACAGGGGGAAATACGCAGTATTTT. Its protein is CASSTYTGGNTQYF. The full variable domain, in which reference TRBV5-6 and TRBJ2-3 provide the parts outside the CDR3, is DAGVTQSPTHLIKTRGQQVTLRCSPKSGHDTVSWYQQALGQGPQFIFQYYEEEERQRGNFPDRFSGHQFPNYSSELNVNALLLGDSALYLCASSTYTGGNTQYFGPGTRLTVL.

This sequence joins TRBV5-4 and TRBJ2-7; tentative D call: TRBD2 (5 bases). This CDR3 has 13 residues. From germline, CDR1 is SGHNT and CDR2 YYREEE (reference sequence). Between the trimmed V and J ends, which lost 6 bases and 0 bases, there was a span of 10 bases. The CDR3 DNA sequence: TGTGCCAGCACGGACTTAAGCTCCTACGAGCAGTACTTC. Translation gives CASTDLSSYEQYF.

The genes are TRBV6-1 and TRBJ1-5, with a tentative D call TRBD1 (5 bases). The germline V and J ends were trimmed by 3 bases and 7 bases, with 13 bases remaining between them. This CDR3 is built from 14 residues. Germline-derived CDR1 and CDR2 are MNHNS and SASEGT. The CDR3: CASSDRGAVQPQHF. The CDR3 DNA reads TGTGCCAGCAGTGATAGGGGCGCCGTCCAGCCCCAGCATTTT.

The genes are TRBV5-8 and TRBJ1-3; D not resolved. V lost 0 bases and J lost 1, with 11 bases in between. The germline CDR1 and CDR2 sequences are SGHTS and YDEGEE. There are 16 residues in the CDR3. The CDR3 DNA follows: TGTGCCAGCAGCTTGGAAGCGTCGCTTTCTGGAAACACCATATATTTT. Translation gives CASSLEASLSGNTIYF. The full variable domain, completed using reference TRBV5-8 and TRBJ1-3, is EAGVTQSPTHLIKTRGQQATLRCSPISGHTSVYWYQQALGLGLQFLLWYDEGEERNRGNFPPRFSGRQFPNYSSELNVNALELEDSALYLCASSLEASLSGNTIYFGEGSWLTVV.

The chain uses TRBV5-1 and TRBJ2-7; 9 bases agree with TRBD1. V shed 2 bases, J shed 3 bases, and the junction held 3 bases outside the gene matches. The germline V gene has CDR1 SGHRS and CDR2 YFSETQ. The CDR3 spans 14 residues. Here the CDR3 DNA reads TGCGCCAGCAGCTTACGACAGGGGGGCTACGAGCAGTACTTC. This gives the protein CASSLRQGGYEQYF.

J is TRBJ2-7 and V is TRBV6-5; 7 nucleotides match TRBD1. J gave up 0 bases and V 5 bases, and 7 bases lay outside the gene matches. Germline V gene data show CDR1 as MNHEY and CDR2 as SVGAGI. The length of the CDR3 is 15 residues. In DNA, the CDR3 is TGTGCCAGCAGTACTCCCCGACAGGGCTCCTACGAGCAGTACTTC. Translated, it gives CASSTPRQGSYEQYF.

The rearrangement joins TRBV7-9 to TRBJ2-7; D uncertain. Germline assignment: CDR1 SEHNR and CDR2 FQNEAQ (reference sequence). V dropped 5 bases and J dropped 1 base, with 27 bases sitting between them. The CDR3 extends over 19 amino acids. CDR3 in DNA: TGTGCCAGCAGCGCCGACCCCTATTTCGATCTCACTTCTTCCTACGAGCAGTACTTC. Amino acid sequence: CASSADPYFDLTSSYEQYF.

V and J are TRBV7-8 and TRBJ2-7; possibly TRBD1 for D (5 bases). Deletions cut 5 bases from V and 2 bases from J, with 13 bases between. This CDR3 has 14 residues. Germline V gives CDR1 SGHVS, CDR2 FQNEAQ. DNA of the CDR3: TGTGCCAGCAGCCGGACAAAAAGTACCTACGAGCAGTACTTC. Translated: CASSRTKSTYEQYF.

This clone was observed a few times. V and J are TRBV7-9 and TRBJ1-4; D is possibly TRBD1 (6 bases). The CDR3 has 15 amino acids. Between the trimmed V and J ends, which lost 4 bases and 11 bases, there was a span of 20 bases. Germline values: CDR1 SEHNR, CDR2 FQNEAQ (reference sequence). The CDR3 here is CASSSRTEGDGKLFF. CDR3 nucleotide sequence: TGTGCCAGCAGCTCGCGGACAGAGGGCGACGGGAAACTGTTTTTT.

The chain employs TRBV6-9 and TRBJ2-5; 9 nucleotides align to TRBD2. This CDR3 comprises 14 residues. Per the germline V gene, CDR1 is MNHGY and CDR2 is SVAAGI. CDR3 DNA sequence: TGTGCTGGGGCTCGCGGGGGGGAAAAAGAGACCCAGTACTTC. This codes for CAGARGGEKETQYF.